The 23 T cell receptor beta chains presented below share a single source sample, sequenced in a study of response to subunit inactivated influenza vaccine. Using its own MiXCR run on the RT-PCR reads, TCRdb lists one record per CDR3 protein. The table records around 520,000 distinct CDR3 sequences, roughly 23% of them present only once. Sequencing used CD4+ T cells sorted from PBMCs, obtained about 5 days after vaccination. These receptor sequences come from a man aged 45 to 65 who received an inactivated influenza vaccine.

The chain combines TRBV12-3 or TRBV12-4 with TRBJ1-6; D gene unclear. V was shortened by 8 bases and J by 5 bases, with 10 bases between the two germline ends. The CDR3 runs 13 residues. The CDR3 reads CASANANNSPLHF. Written as DNA, the CDR3 is TGTGCCAGCGCTAACGCGAATAATTCACCCCTCCACTTT.

This clonotype was picked up a small number of times. V gene TRBV14 combines with J gene TRBJ2-1; D not resolved. This CDR3 comprises 15 residues. The germline CDR1 and CDR2 sequences are SGHDN and FVKESK. V was pared by 1 base and J by 10 bases, with 17 bases between. CDR3 sequence reads: CASSQVVGRSGEQFF. The CDR3 bases are TGTGCCAGCAGCCAAGTGGTGGGTAGGTCTGGGGAGCAGTTCTTC.

The rearrangement links TRBV30 to TRBJ2-1, with a possible D match to TRBD2 (5 bases). The V gene lost 2 bases and the J gene lost 3 bases, with 5 bases spanning the gap. CDR1 GTSNPN and CDR2 SVGIG come from the germline V gene (reference sequence). This CDR3 spans 12 amino acids. The DNA for the CDR3 is TGTGCCTGGAGTCGGGGCTACAATGAGCAGTTCTTC. Its protein product is CAWSRGYNEQFF.

This clonotype has only one observation. One end of the junction is discordant with germline, which a read error may explain. The genes are TRBV28 and TRBJ1-2; D not certain. This CDR3 spans 13 amino acids. CDR1 is MDHEN and CDR2 is SYDVKM in the germline V gene. For the CDR3, the DNA is TGTGTCAGCAGTTTCATGCAAAACTATGGCTACACCTTC. Protein sequence: CVSSFMQNYGYTF.

V and J are TRBV5-1 and TRBJ2-1; a possible D gene is TRBD2 (5 bases). V was clipped by 4 bases and J by 8 bases, with 16 bases between them. CDR1 SGHRS and CDR2 YFSETQ come from the germline V gene. This CDR3 spans 14 amino acids. The CDR3 reads CASSGGAGPYEQFF. DNA for the CDR3: TGCGCCAGCAGCGGAGGTGCTGGGCCGTATGAGCAGTTCTTC.

This clonotype was observed a few times. The chain recombines TRBV20-1 with TRBJ2-7, with 15 bases identical to TRBD2. Germline loops: CDR1 DFQATT, CDR2 SNEGSKA (reference sequence). Losses at the gene ends were 0 bases for V and 4 bases for J; bases not matched to a gene: 7. This CDR3 is built from 17 residues. The CDR3 sequence: CSARDTFGTSGRYEQYF. The CDR3 DNA is TGCAGTGCTAGAGATACGTTCGGGACTAGCGGGAGGTACGAGCAGTACTTC.

The chain links TRBV27 to TRBJ2-1, with 10 bases lining up with TRBD2. The CDR3 spans 15 residues. Germline V gene data show CDR1 as MNHEY and CDR2 as SMNVEV (reference sequence). V dropped 7 bases and J dropped 5; count of bases not matched to a gene: 8. The CDR3 sequence is CASTLSGGGNNEQFF. CDR3 nucleotides: TGTGCCAGCACCCTGAGCGGGGGGGGAAACAATGAGCAGTTCTTC.

Concerning this clonotype: One end of the junction does not line up with germline, which may come from a read error. The gene calls are TRBV20-1 and TRBJ2-4; 9 bases match TRBD2. The CDR3 runs to 15 residues. Germline CDR1 DFQATT, CDR2 SNEGSKA (reference sequence). CDR3 in amino acids: CSASGRGGRGNFQYF. The CDR3 coding sequence is TGCAGTGCTAGTGGGCGGGGGGGCCGTGGAAACTTTCAGTACTTC.

The chain links TRBV28 to TRBJ2-7; 9 nucleotides line up with TRBD1. This CDR3 has 16 amino acids. Trimming cost V 4 bases and J 3 bases; bases outside gene matches: 10. The V gene's germline CDR1 is MDHEN and CDR2 SYDVKM. Here the CDR3 DNA reads TGTGCCAGCAGTTCCACCGGGACAGGGAGAGTCTACGAGCAGTACTTC. It translates to CASSSTGTGRVYEQYF.

The V gene is TRBV5-1, the J gene TRBJ2-3; TRBD1 matches 9 bases. V was pared by 3 bases and J by 5 bases, with 4 bases of the junction left unmatched. This CDR3 contains 14 residues. Germline V gene lookup returns CDR1 SGHRS and CDR2 YFSETQ. This chain's CDR3 is CASSWGQGGDTQYF. Written as DNA, the CDR3 is TGCGCCAGCAGCTGGGGACAGGGTGGAGATACGCAGTATTTT.

In this sample, this clonotype turned up a few times. This sequence joins TRBV6-1 and TRBJ2-7; 7 nucleotides align to TRBD2. V lost 1 base and J lost 2; bases outside the gene matches: 8. Per germline, CDR1 MNHNS and CDR2 SASEGT. This CDR3 is 16 amino acids long. CDR3: CASSEDGGSPTYEQYF. In nucleotides, the CDR3 is TGTGCCAGCAGTGAAGACGGCGGGAGTCCTACCTACGAGCAGTACTTC.

This clonotype was found a few times. The V call is TRBV4-3, the J call TRBJ1-6; D is possibly TRBD1 (5 bases). The CDR3 extends over 14 amino acids. CDR1 is LGHNA and CDR2 is YSLEER in the germline V gene. V was clipped by 0 bases and J by 8 bases, with 8 bases between them. The CDR3 protein is CASSQDRAYSPLHF. The CDR3 coding sequence is TGCGCCAGCAGCCAAGACAGGGCATATTCACCCCTCCACTTT.

This clonotype has just a few counts. V and J are TRBV3-1 and TRBJ2-7, with TRBD2 as a possible D gene (6 bases). V dropped 3 bases and J dropped 6 bases, with 15 bases sitting between them. CDR3 length equals 14 residues. The germline gives CDR1 LGHDT, CDR2 YNNKEL (reference sequence). CDR3 in amino acids: CASSHRGGVTEQYF. CDR3 in DNA: TGTGCCAGCAGCCATAGGGGAGGAGTCACCGAGCAGTACTTC.

DNA of the CDR3: TGCGCCAGCAGCGCGGGACAGAGATACACTGAAGCTTTCTTT. Protein: CASSAGQRYTEAFF. This rearrangement joins TRBV5-1 to TRBJ1-1; TRBD1 agrees at 7 bases. Germline CDR1 is SGHRS and CDR2 is YFSETQ. J was trimmed by 3 bases and V by 4 bases; bases with no gene match: 6. There are 14 residues in the CDR3.

The genes are TRBV29-1 and TRBJ2-3; 9 positions agree with TRBD2. This CDR3 comprises 14 residues. Per the germline V gene, CDR1 is SQVTM and CDR2 is ANQGSEA. The junction had 2 bases not matched to a gene; V was cut back by 1 base and J by 3 bases. This CDR3 reads CSVEGSGRTDTQYF. In nucleotides, the CDR3 is TGCAGCGTTGAAGGTAGCGGGAGAACAGATACGCAGTATTTT.

This clonotype turned up a few times. The chain combines TRBV28 with TRBJ2-1; 11 bases line up with TRBD2. CDR1 is MDHEN and CDR2 is SYDVKM in the germline V gene. This CDR3 contains 18 residues. V shed 6 bases, J shed 0 bases, and the junction held 10 bases outside the gene matches. CDR3 protein: CASRKGTSGPSSYNEQFF. As DNA, the CDR3 is TGTGCCAGCAGAAAAGGGACTAGCGGCCCGAGCTCCTACAATGAGCAGTTCTTC.

The chain carries TRBV2 and TRBJ2-1; D uncertain. The germline CDR1 and CDR2 sequences are SNHLY and FYNNEI. The germline V and J ends were trimmed by 5 bases and 4 bases, with 6 bases remaining between them. This CDR3 has 12 residues. The CDR3 DNA follows: TGTGCCAGCAGTATCAATTACAATGAGCAGTTCTTC. It is translated as CASSINYNEQFF.

This chain links TRBV4-3 with TRBJ2-1; D gene unclear. Germline V gene sequence: CDR1 LGHNA, CDR2 YSLEER. V was shortened by 1 base and J by 0 bases, with 13 bases between the two germline ends. The CDR3 covers 17 residues. The CDR3 DNA follows: TGCGCCAGCAGCCAAGGGGCTTCCTCAAGCTCCTACAATGAGCAGTTCTTC. It specifies CASSQGASSSSYNEQFF.

This clonotype has more than one count but fewer than ten. The rearrangement links TRBV9 to TRBJ1-3; TRBD1 is a possible D gene (6 bases). The V end was cut by 3 bases, the J end by 4 bases, with 17 bases between. Germline V lookup: CDR1 SGDLS, CDR2 YYNGEE. This CDR3 comprises 16 residues. In nucleotides, the CDR3 is TGTGCCAGCAGCGCTGAGGACAGTTATAGGGGAAACACCATATATTTT. Its translation is CASSAEDSYRGNTIYF. Variable domain in full (rest from reference TRBV9 and TRBJ1-3): DSGVTQTPKHLITATGQRVTLRCSPRSGDLSVYWYQQSLDQGLQFLIQYYNGEERAKGNILERFSAQQFPDLHSELNLSSLELGDSALYFCASSAEDSYRGNTIYFGEGSWLTVV.

This sequence joins TRBV19 and TRBJ2-3, with a weak D call TRBD2 (5 bases). The CDR3 sequence is 12 residues long. Germline-derived CDR1 and CDR2 are LNHDA and SQIVND (reference sequence). DNA of the CDR3: TGTGCTTTAGCGACTAGCACAGATACGCAGTATTTT. It yields the protein CALATSTDTQYF.

In its sample, this clonotype was seen a few times. The V and J genes are TRBV11-2 and TRBJ2-7; 7 bases are shared with TRBD1. The CDR3 loop spans 13 amino acids. Per germline, CDR1 SGHAT and CDR2 FQNNGV. After removal of 5 bases from V and 3 bases from J, the junction contained 4 bases not matched to a gene. The CDR3 bases are TGTGCCAGCAGCATTACAGGGGTCTACGAGCAGTACTTC. It yields the protein CASSITGVYEQYF.

This clonotype has just a few counts. V is TRBV4-1 and J is TRBJ2-7; D perhaps matches TRBD2 (5 bases). This CDR3 is built from 15 residues. Germline V CDR1 and CDR2: MGHRA, YSYEKL. With 0 bases removed from V and 2 bases from J, the gap between germline ends came to 11 bases. The CDR3 sequence is CASSQDWPAAYEQYF. The CDR3 DNA sequence: TGCGCCAGCAGCCAAGATTGGCCAGCGGCCTACGAGCAGTACTTC.

The chain has TRBV12-3 or TRBV12-4 and TRBJ1-1; D gene uncertain. V was pared by 1 base and J by 11 bases, with 8 bases between. The CDR3 has 11 residues. The CDR3 coding sequence is TGTGCCAGCAGTTTAGGGCTCCAGGCTTTCTTT. Translated, it gives CASSLGLQAFF.